One sample yielded the 17 T cell receptor beta chains listed below, sequenced in a study of T cell responses to AZD1222 COVID-19 vaccine. Data came from immunoSEQ multiplex PCR; TCRdb stores just in-frame clones and leaves some out. The sample carries about 170,000 clones, about 92% recorded once. The material was peripheral blood, obtained on day 0 of AZD1222 vaccination. Source of these receptors: an adult in good health.

The V call is TRBV7-9, the J call TRBJ2-7, with 7 positions matching TRBD1. The CDR3 is made up of 14 amino acids. Germline lookup yields CDR1 SEHNR and CDR2 FQNEAQ (reference sequence). V trimming: 5 bases; J trimming: 6 bases; junction bases outside the gene matches: 10. The CDR3, as DNA: TGTGCCAGCAGCCATCCGACAGGGTTGTTCGAGCAGTACTTC. This gives the protein CASSHPTGLFEQYF.

This chain connects TRBV19 to TRBJ1-5; D perhaps matches TRBD1 (5 bases). The CDR3 extends over 14 amino acids. Trimming removed 3 bases at V and 4 bases at J, with 10 bases between. Germline V CDR1 and CDR2: LNHDA, SQIVND (reference sequence). CDR3 DNA sequence: TGTGCCAGTAGTATTCGGTCAGGGAATCAGCCCCAGCATTTT. Translated, it gives CASSIRSGNQPQHF.

The chain combines TRBV27 with TRBJ2-7, with 7 bases identical to TRBD1. Germline values: CDR1 MNHEY, CDR2 SMNVEV (reference sequence). V trimming: 1 base; J trimming: 6 bases; junction bases outside the gene matches: 9. This CDR3 has 15 residues. The CDR3 protein is CASSLFPNHRGEQYF. The CDR3 nucleotides are TGTGCCAGCAGTTTATTCCCCAACCACAGGGGCGAGCAGTACTTC.

This rearrangement joins TRBV5-1 to TRBJ2-5; D not certain. The germline V and J ends were trimmed by 0 bases and 1 base, with 13 bases remaining between them. CDR1 is SGHRS and CDR2 is YFSETQ in the germline V gene. The CDR3 is 16 residues long. The CDR3 is CASSLVAVLTQETQYF. The CDR3 DNA follows: TGCGCCAGCAGCTTGGTGGCCGTCCTAACCCAAGAGACCCAGTACTTC.

The chain combines TRBV30 with TRBJ1-2, with D tentatively TRBD1 (6 bases). CDR1 is GTSNPN and CDR2 is SVGIG in the germline V gene (reference sequence). The CDR3 is 12 amino acids. V was pared by 0 bases and J by 8 bases, with 10 bases between. In DNA form, the CDR3 reads TGTGCCTGGAGTGTGGGGGGCCACGGCTACACCTTC. This gives the protein CAWSVGGHGYTF.

This chain uses TRBV5-1 with TRBJ2-3; weak D call: TRBD2 (6 bases). V lost 3 bases and J lost 14, with 19 bases in between. The germline V gene encodes CDR1 SGHRS and CDR2 YFSETQ. The CDR3 is 13 residues long. In DNA form, the CDR3 reads TGCGCCAGCAGCTCCTTTCCGGAGGGACTCTTGTATTTT. Its translation: CASSSFPEGLLYF.

The chain joins TRBV5-5 to TRBJ1-1; weak D call: TRBD1 (5 bases). Deletions cut 5 bases from V and 3 bases from J, with 20 bases between. The CDR3 runs 16 residues. The germline CDR1 and CDR2 sequences are SGHKS and YYEKEE (reference sequence). The CDR3 DNA follows: TGTGCCAGCAGTTCTTCTATAGGCAGGGTAGACACTGAAGCTTTCTTT. It translates to CASSSSIGRVDTEAFF. Filled out from reference TRBV5-5 and TRBJ1-1, the complete variable domain reads DAGVTQSPTHLIKTRGQQVTLRCSPISGHKSVSWYQQVLGQGPQFIFQYYEKEERGRGNFPDRFSARQFPNYSSELNVNALLLGDSALYLCASSSSIGRVDTEAFFGQGTRLTVV.

The rearrangement joins TRBV14 to TRBJ2-3; TRBD2 might be the D (7 bases). Germline lookup yields CDR1 SGHDN and CDR2 FVKESK. The length of the CDR3 is 16 residues. V lost 1 base, J lost 2 bases, and 13 bases lay in between. The CDR3 region has the DNA TGTGCCAGCAGCCAAGTTGGGGGGGGGCTCACAGATACGCAGTATTTT. Its translation: CASSQVGGGLTDTQYF.

The chain recombines TRBV19 with TRBJ2-5; D is perhaps TRBD2 (5 bases). CDR1 LNHDA and CDR2 SQIVND come from the germline V gene (reference sequence). Trimming took off 3 bases at V and 2 bases at J, with 16 bases between the two ends. The CDR3 covers 16 residues. Here the CDR3 DNA reads TGTGCCAGTAGTATCGGCCCGGGATTACCTCAAGAGACCCAGTACTTC. It is translated as CASSIGPGLPQETQYF.

In DNA form, the CDR3 reads TGTGCCAGCAGTTTATCAGGGATGGATCAGCCCCAGCATTTT. Residues: CASSLSGMDQPQHF. The gene calls are TRBV28 and TRBJ1-5; possible D gene TRBD1, 5 bases. With 1 base removed from V and 5 bases from J, the gap between germline ends came to 9 bases. The CDR3 loop spans 14 amino acids. From germline, CDR1 is MDHEN and CDR2 SYDVKM.

The chain joins TRBV10-3 to TRBJ2-3; 12 bases align to TRBD1. Germline-derived CDR1 and CDR2 are ENHRY and SYGVKD. V shed 5 bases and J 1 base; nucleotides not matched to a gene: 10. The CDR3 length is 18 residues. CDR3 sequence (DNA): TGTGCCATCAGTCCCAGCCCGGGACAGGGGGCAGGCACAGATACGCAGTATTTT. This sequence encodes CAISPSPGQGAGTDTQYF.

This chain's CDR3 is CASSRSNANTGELFF. The CDR3 nucleotides are TGTGCCAGCAGCCGCTCAAACGCGAACACCGGGGAGCTGTTTTTT. The rearrangement joins TRBV5-5 to TRBJ2-2; D is unresolved. The V end lost 4 bases, the J end lost 0 bases, and 10 bases lay between the germline ends. CDR1 SGHKS and CDR2 YYEKEE come from the germline V gene (reference sequence). The CDR3 is 15 amino acids.

In nucleotides, the CDR3 is TGCAGTGCTAGTCCCCCATCCCCGACAAGGCCCTCCTACGAGCAGTACTTC. Amino acids: CSASPPSPTRPSYEQYF. V gene TRBV20-1 combines with J gene TRBJ2-7; no firm D call. The V end was cut by 3 bases, the J end by 0 bases, with 21 bases between. Germline CDR1 is DFQATT and CDR2 is SNEGSKA (reference sequence). The CDR3 runs 17 residues.

Turning to this clone: Germline is not matched at one junction end, which may reflect a read error. The rearrangement links TRBV10-3 to TRBJ2-7; no clear D. The germline gives CDR1 ENHRY, CDR2 SYGVKD. The CDR3 runs to 13 residues. The chain's CDR3 is CAIMTAVAYGQYF. CDR3 sequence (DNA): TGTGCCATCATGACTGCAGTAGCCTACGGGCAGTACTTC.

The genes are TRBV6-5 and TRBJ2-7; D is perhaps TRBD2 (7 bases). The CDR3 sequence is 14 residues long. In germline, CDR1 is MNHEY, CDR2 SVGAGI. Trimming stripped 7 bases from V and 0 bases from J, with 13 bases between. CDR3 amino acids: CASTGGPSSYEQYF. The CDR3 bases are TGTGCCAGCACGGGGGGCCCTTCCTCCTACGAGCAGTACTTC.

Comment on this clone: Additional DNA sequences in this sample encode the identical CDR3. The rearrangement links TRBV19 to TRBJ1-1; D gene ambiguous. The V and J ends lost 6 bases and 1 base respectively, with 6 bases between them. This CDR3 is 12 amino acids long. CDR1 and CDR2 from the germline V gene are LNHDA and SQIVND (reference sequence). The CDR3 reads CASRTGNTEAFF. CDR3 nucleotides: TGTGCCAGTAGGACGGGGAACACTGAAGCTTTCTTT.

The V call is TRBV19, the J call TRBJ2-4, with TRBD2 identical over 12 bases. Unmatched junction bases numbered 8, after V lost 4 bases and J lost 1 base. From germline, CDR1 is LNHDA and CDR2 SQIVND (reference sequence). The CDR3 runs 18 residues. The CDR3 DNA follows: TGTGCCAGTAGTACTCTAGCGGGGGGGCTGGTGGCCAAAAACATTCAGTACTTC. Its translation: CASSTLAGGLVAKNIQYF.